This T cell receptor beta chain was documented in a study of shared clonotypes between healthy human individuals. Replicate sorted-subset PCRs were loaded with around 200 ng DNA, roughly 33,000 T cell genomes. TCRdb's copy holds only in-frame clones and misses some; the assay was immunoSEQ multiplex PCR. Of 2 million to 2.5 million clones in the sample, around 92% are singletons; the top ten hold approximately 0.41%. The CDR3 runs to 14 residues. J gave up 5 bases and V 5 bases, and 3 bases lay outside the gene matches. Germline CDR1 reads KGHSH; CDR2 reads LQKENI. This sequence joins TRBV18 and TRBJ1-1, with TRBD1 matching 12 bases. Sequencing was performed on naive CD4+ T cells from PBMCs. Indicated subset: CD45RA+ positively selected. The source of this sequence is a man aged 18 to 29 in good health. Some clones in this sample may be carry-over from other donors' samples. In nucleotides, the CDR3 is TGTGCCAGCTCAAAGGGACAGGGGGCTACTGAAGCTTTCTTT. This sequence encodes CASSKGQGATEAFF.